The T cell receptor (beta chain) under discussion was sequenced for a study of blood T cell repertoires in COVID-19. About the study: COVID-19 samples collected from the United States, Italy and Spain covered acute and convalescent phases. T cells, B-cell-depleted T cells, or PBMCs provided the cDNA or gDNA that served as material.

In the original processing: Nucleated cell number was recorded as an estimate derived from reference gene primer amplification. The assay was immunoSEQ multiplex PCR, and TCRdb's table has in-frame clones only and misses some. D and trimming come from the DNA, and the V and J calls and clone size come from that table. The sample has approximately 130,000 clones, roughly 79% seen once. V was shortened by 5 bases and J by 0 bases, with 16 bases between the two germline ends. Looked up from germline, CDR1 is SGHRS and CDR2 is YFSETQ. The CDR3 has 16 amino acids. The TCR originated in a human donor in a cohort sampled during active COVID-19. This sequence joins TRBV5-1 and TRBJ2-3; tentative D call: TRBD2 (7 bases). The sequencing sample was made of peripheral blood. The CDR3 loop is CASRFGGGGSTDTQYF. CDR3 sequence (DNA): TGCGCCAGCAGATTCGGGGGCGGGGGAAGCACAGATACGCAGTATTTT.